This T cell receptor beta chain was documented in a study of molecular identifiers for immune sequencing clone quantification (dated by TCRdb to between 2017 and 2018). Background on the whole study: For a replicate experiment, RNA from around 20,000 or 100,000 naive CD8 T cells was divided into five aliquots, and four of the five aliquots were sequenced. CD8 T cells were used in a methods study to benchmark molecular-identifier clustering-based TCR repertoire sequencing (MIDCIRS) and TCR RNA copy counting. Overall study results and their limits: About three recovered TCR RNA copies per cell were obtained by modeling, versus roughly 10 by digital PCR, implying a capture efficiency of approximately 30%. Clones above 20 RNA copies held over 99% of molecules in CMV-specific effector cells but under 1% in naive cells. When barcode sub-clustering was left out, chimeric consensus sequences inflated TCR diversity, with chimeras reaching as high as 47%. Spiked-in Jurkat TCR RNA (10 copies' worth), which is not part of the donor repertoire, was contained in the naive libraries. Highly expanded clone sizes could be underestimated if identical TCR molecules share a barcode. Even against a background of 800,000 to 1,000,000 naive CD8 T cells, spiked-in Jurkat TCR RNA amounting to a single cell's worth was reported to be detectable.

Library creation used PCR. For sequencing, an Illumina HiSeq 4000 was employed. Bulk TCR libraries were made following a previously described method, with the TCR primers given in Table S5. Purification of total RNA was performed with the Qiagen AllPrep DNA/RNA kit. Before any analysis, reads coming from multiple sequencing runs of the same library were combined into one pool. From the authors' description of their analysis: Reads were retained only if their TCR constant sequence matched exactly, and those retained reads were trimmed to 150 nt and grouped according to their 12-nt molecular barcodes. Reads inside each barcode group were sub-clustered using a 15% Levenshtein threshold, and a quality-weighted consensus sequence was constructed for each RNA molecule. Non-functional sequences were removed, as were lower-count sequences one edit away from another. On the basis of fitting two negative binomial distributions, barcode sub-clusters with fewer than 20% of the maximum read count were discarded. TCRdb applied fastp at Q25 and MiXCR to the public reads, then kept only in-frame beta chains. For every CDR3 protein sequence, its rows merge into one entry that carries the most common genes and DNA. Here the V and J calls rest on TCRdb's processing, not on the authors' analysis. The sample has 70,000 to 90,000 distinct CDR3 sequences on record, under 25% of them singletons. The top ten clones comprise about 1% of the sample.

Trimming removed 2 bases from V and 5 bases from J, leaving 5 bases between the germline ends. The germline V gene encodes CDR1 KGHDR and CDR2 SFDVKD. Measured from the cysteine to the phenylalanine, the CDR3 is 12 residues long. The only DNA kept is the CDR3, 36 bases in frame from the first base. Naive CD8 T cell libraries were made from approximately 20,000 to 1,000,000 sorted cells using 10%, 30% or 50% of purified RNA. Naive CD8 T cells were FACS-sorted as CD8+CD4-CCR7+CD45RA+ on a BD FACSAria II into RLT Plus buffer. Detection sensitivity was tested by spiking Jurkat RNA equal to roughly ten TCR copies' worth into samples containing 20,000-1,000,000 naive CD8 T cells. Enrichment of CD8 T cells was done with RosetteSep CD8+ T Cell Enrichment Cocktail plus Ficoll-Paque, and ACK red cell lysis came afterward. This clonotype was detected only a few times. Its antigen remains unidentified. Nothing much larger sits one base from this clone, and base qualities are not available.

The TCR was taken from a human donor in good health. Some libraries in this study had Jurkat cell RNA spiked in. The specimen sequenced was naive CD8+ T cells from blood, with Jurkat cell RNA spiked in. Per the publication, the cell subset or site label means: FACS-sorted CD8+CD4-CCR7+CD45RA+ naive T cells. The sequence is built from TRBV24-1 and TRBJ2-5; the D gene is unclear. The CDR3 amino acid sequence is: CATSDSSETQYF. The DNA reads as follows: TGTGCCACCAGTGATTCTTCGGAGACCCAGTACTTC.